This record looks at one T cell receptor (beta chain) sequence and its context. This entry comes from a study of preoperative IRX-2 immunotherapy in early breast cancer. Stated treatment: preoperative locoregional IRX-2 cytokine immunotherapy. Samples came from a phase Ib trial of preoperative locoregional IRX-2 cytokine immunotherapy. The V gene lost 6 bases and the J gene lost 0 bases, with 15 bases spanning the gap. The CDR3 covers 16 residues. Per the germline V gene, CDR1 is SGHRS and CDR2 is YFSETQ. TCRdb's copy holds only in-frame clones and misses some; the assay was immunoSEQ multiplex PCR. The table lists over 60,000 clones, 94% of them singletons.

This TCR was recovered from a human donor with breast cancer. This chain joins TRBV5-1 and TRBJ1-4, with D possibly being TRBD1 (5 bases). Sample collection was performed from a patient treated with IRX-2 immunotherapy. CDR3 region: CASTWRGGSTNEKLFF. In DNA form, the CDR3 reads TGCGCCAGCACCTGGAGGGGAGGATCAACTAATGAAAAACTGTTTTTT.